The T cell receptor (beta chain) under discussion was sequenced for a study of T cell responses to AZD1222 COVID-19 vaccine. Whole-study findings and limits: Researchers report vaccine-associated CD4 TCRs spanning spike, with dominance at 160-218 and 743-854.

This clone has a single count. Its antigen remains unidentified. The CDR3 runs 18 residues. Losses at the gene ends were 5 bases for V and 10 bases for J; bases not matched to a gene: 16. Germline-derived CDR1 and CDR2 are SEHNR and FQNEAQ (reference sequence). TCRdb's table, derived via immunoSEQ multiplex PCR, lists solely in-frame clones and lacks some. Of about 110,000 clones in the sample, 70% to 90% were seen once. The sequenced sample was peripheral blood, obtained on day 0 of AZD1222 vaccination. This rearrangement joins TRBV7-9 to TRBJ1-6; TRBD1 matches 11 bases. The clonotype was recovered from an adult in good health. CDR3 in DNA: TGTGCCAGCAGCCTTCGTTCCCCGGGACAGGGGGAGGGATCACCCCTCCACTTT. It encodes CASSLRSPGQGEGSPLHF.